Each of the 30 T cell receptor beta chains below was sequenced from the same sample in a study of T cell responses to AZD1222 COVID-19 vaccine (dated by TCRdb to about 2021). The label giving this sample's time point can be read as: baseline before first vaccination. Libraries were made using the immunoSEQ multiplex PCR assay. This immuneACCESS table, as held by TCRdb, lists in-frame sequences with V and J called but not all clones. Of the missing ones, under half trace to an unresolved V gene in checked studies; the others have no known cause. Counted in this sample were about 140,000 clones; about nine tenths of them appeared once. Roughly 3.1% of the sample rests with the top ten. Sequenced material: peripheral blood, taken on day 0 of AZD1222 vaccination. The receptor source for this set is an adult in good health.

The chain joins TRBV5-5 to TRBJ2-3, with TRBD2 identical over 9 bases. Unmatched junction bases numbered 5, after V lost 0 bases and J lost 6 bases. Germline assignment: CDR1 SGHKS and CDR2 YYEKEE (reference sequence). This CDR3 spans 15 amino acids. The CDR3: CASSLELAGWDTQYF. The DNA of the CDR3 is TGTGCCAGCAGCTTGGAACTAGCGGGTTGGGATACGCAGTATTTT.

The rearrangement uses TRBV3-1 (or the pseudogene TRBV3-2) and TRBJ1-2, with D possibly matching TRBD1 (6 bases). Germline CDR1 LGHDT, CDR2 YNNKEL (reference sequence). V lost 1 base to trimming and J lost 3 bases, with 21 bases between them. The CDR3 runs to 18 residues. The CDR3 DNA is TGTGCCAGCAGCCAAGTGGGGACACAGGCACACTCTTACTATGGCTACACCTTC. Residues: CASSQVGTQAHSYYGYTF.

The chain combines TRBV7-9 with TRBJ2-3; 8 positions agree with TRBD2. Trimming took 3 bases from V and 1 from J; bases not matched to a gene: 3. Germline-derived CDR1 and CDR2 are SEHNR and FQNEAQ (reference sequence). This CDR3 region has 15 residues. The CDR3 is CASSFAGGGTDTQYF. The CDR3 DNA sequence: TGTGCCAGCAGCTTCGCCGGGGGGGGCACAGATACGCAGTATTTT. The variable domain in full, with the rest retrieved from reference TRBV7-9 and TRBJ2-3, is DTGVSQNPRHKITKRGQNVTFRCDPISEHNRLYWYRQTLGQGPEFLTYFQNEAQLEKSRLLSDRFSAERPKGSFSTLEIQRTEQGDSAMYLCASSFAGGGTDTQYFGPGTRLTVL.

The chain employs TRBV24-1 and TRBJ2-5; the D gene is possibly TRBD1 (6 bases). With 9 bases removed from V and 5 bases from J, the gap between germline ends came to 21 bases. The V gene's germline CDR1 is KGHDR and CDR2 SFDVKD. This CDR3 comprises 15 residues. DNA of the CDR3: TGTGCCACCCCATACACAGGGCTTCGTAGGGAGACCCAGTACTTC. Translating it yields CATPYTGLRRETQYF.

This chain links TRBV6-1 with TRBJ2-2; 7 bases agree with TRBD1. The V gene's germline CDR1 is MNHNS and CDR2 SASEGT. Trimming took 2 bases from V and 6 from J; bases not matched to a gene: 12. There are 17 residues in the CDR3. CDR3 sequence (DNA): TGTGCCAGCAGTGAACCGTGGGGCAGGGGGTATGCCGGGGAGCTGTTTTTT. Protein: CASSEPWGRGYAGELFF.

This chain links TRBV7-8 with TRBJ1-1; tentatively, D is TRBD1 (5 bases). The CDR3 totals 14 residues. V gave up 1 base and J gave up 7 bases, with 13 bases separating them. Germline V CDR1 and CDR2: SGHVS, FQNEAQ. The CDR3 nucleotides read TGTGCCAGCAGCTTAGGATGGGGCCGGAGTGAAGCTTTCTTT. Translation gives CASSLGWGRSEAFF.

This clone was picked up one time. The chain has TRBV7-6 and TRBJ2-2; TRBD1 or TRBD2 may be the D gene (7 bases each). V lost 5 bases to trimming and J lost 6 bases, with 19 bases between them. This CDR3 region has 16 residues. CDR1 is SGHVS and CDR2 is FNYEAQ in the germline V gene. CDR3: CASSPRGRESAGELFF. DNA of the CDR3: TGTGCCAGCAGCCCAAGGGGGCGGGAGAGTGCCGGGGAGCTGTTTTTT.

The J gene is TRBJ2-3, the V gene TRBV10-3; the D gene is possibly TRBD2 (8 bases). Per germline, CDR1 ENHRY and CDR2 SYGVKD. This CDR3 has 16 amino acids. Deletions cut 5 bases from V and 7 bases from J, with 22 bases between. The DNA of the CDR3 is TGTGCCATCAGTCCCTACGAGGGGGCGGGGGGCTATACGCAGTATTTT. Protein sequence: CAISPYEGAGGYTQYF.

The genes are TRBV5-1 and TRBJ1-1; 8 nucleotides align to TRBD1. This CDR3 has 13 amino acids. Germline lookup yields CDR1 SGHRS and CDR2 YFSETQ. V was clipped by 9 bases and J by 5 bases; unmatched bases: 9. In nucleotides, the CDR3 is TGCGCCACCTCACAGGGGGGTGAAACTGAAGCTTTCTTT. The encoded protein is CATSQGGETEAFF. The variable domain in full, completed from reference TRBV5-1 and TRBJ1-1, reads KAGVTQTPRYLIKTRGQQVTLSCSPISGHRSVSWYQQTPGQGLQFLFEYFSETQRNKGNFPGRFSGRQFSNSRSEMNVSTLELGDSALYLCATSQGGETEAFFGQGTRLTVV.

J is TRBJ2-4 and V is TRBV16, with 8 bases matching TRBD1. The J segment lost 15 bases and the V segment lost 0 bases, leaving 4 bases of the junction unmatched. CDR1 and CDR2 from the germline V gene are KGHSY and FQNENV. CDR3 size: 12 residues. CDR3 in DNA: TGTGCCAGCAGCCAATCCCGGACAGGGTTGTACTTC. Translating gives CASSQSRTGLYF.

The V call is TRBV2, the J call TRBJ1-5; D might be TRBD1 (5 bases). Germline-derived CDR1 and CDR2 are SNHLY and FYNNEI. Trimming removed 8 bases from V and 9 bases from J, with 14 bases in between. This CDR3 is 12 amino acids long. For the CDR3, the DNA is TGTGCCAGCCGGCGGGGGGATTGGCCCCAGCATTTT. Protein product: CASRRGDWPQHF.

This rearrangement joins TRBV6-2 or TRBV6-3 to TRBJ1-5; 7 positions match TRBD1. Trimming cost V 6 bases and J 6 bases; bases outside gene matches: 8. CDR3 size: 14 residues. Germline V gene lookup returns CDR1 MNHEY and CDR2 SVGEGT. The CDR3 coding sequence is TGTGCCAGCAGCTGGACAGGATGGGGTCAGCCCCAGCATTTT. It codes for CASSWTGWGQPQHF.

This clone appeared a single time. One end of the junction fails to match germline, which may point to a read error. V gene TRBV7-2 combines with J gene TRBJ2-1; 7 nucleotides agree with TRBD2. CDR1 SGHTA and CDR2 FQGNSA come from the germline V gene. The CDR3 runs to 14 residues. The CDR3 DNA is TGTGCCAGCAGCCTAGCGGCCCTCTACAATGAGCAGTTCTTC. Its protein product is CASSLAALYNEQFF.

The CDR3: CASSLADRGLSVDTQYF. As DNA, the CDR3 is TGTGCCAGCAGCTTAGCTGACAGGGGGCTGTCGGTGGATACGCAGTATTTT. The V and J genes are TRBV7-9 and TRBJ2-3; TRBD1 matches 10 bases. Trimming at V came to 0 bases and at J to 6 bases, leaving 9 bases not matched to a gene. Germline-derived CDR1 and CDR2 are SEHNR and FQNEAQ (reference sequence). CDR3 length equals 17 residues.

This rearrangement joins TRBV4-1 to TRBJ2-5; D unclear. V lost 0 bases, J lost 2 bases, and 16 bases lay in between. The CDR3 spans 17 residues. Germline CDR1 MGHRA, CDR2 YSYEKL. The CDR3 DNA sequence: TGCGCCAGCAGCCAAGATTCAGTGTGGATGTCTCAAGAGACCCAGTACTTC. This translates into CASSQDSVWMSQETQYF.

The chain joins TRBV29-1 to TRBJ1-5; 7 bases line up with TRBD1. Germline CDR1 is SQVTM and CDR2 is ANQGSEA. Unmatched junction bases numbered 7, after V lost 3 bases and J lost 2 bases. CDR3 length: 15 amino acids. CDR3 loop: CSVDEGGGGNQPQHF. The DNA of the CDR3 is TGCAGCGTTGATGAAGGAGGGGGCGGCAATCAGCCCCAGCATTTT.

There are a few counts of this clone. V is TRBV5-4 and J is TRBJ2-7, with 8 nucleotides matching TRBD1. This CDR3 has 14 residues. The germline gives CDR1 SGHNT, CDR2 YYREEE (reference sequence). The junction had 3 bases not matched to a gene; V was cut back by 2 bases and J by 2 bases. Here the CDR3 reads CASSFGTGTYEQYF. DNA of the CDR3: TGTGCCAGCAGCTTCGGGACAGGCACCTACGAGCAGTACTTC.

This chain connects TRBV9 to TRBJ2-7; 7 bases agree with TRBD1. V lost 4 bases to trimming and J lost 6 bases; unmatched junction nucleotides: 13. The CDR3 is made up of 15 amino acids. The germline gives CDR1 SGDLS, CDR2 YYNGEE. CDR3 protein: CASSTTGTVVREQYF. In DNA, the CDR3 is TGTGCCAGCAGCACCACCGGGACAGTCGTGCGCGAGCAGTACTTC. The variable domain in full, completed from reference TRBV9 and TRBJ2-7, reads DSGVTQTPKHLITATGQRVTLRCSPRSGDLSVYWYQQSLDQGLQFLIQYYNGEERAKGNILERFSAQQFPDLHSELNLSSLELGDSALYFCASSTTGTVVREQYFGPGTRLTVT.

The V gene is TRBV6-2 or TRBV6-3, the J gene TRBJ2-1; TRBD1 might be the D (5 bases). Germline CDR1 MNHEY, CDR2 SVGEGT. The CDR3 runs to 14 residues. The ends were cut back, 0 bases at V and 15 bases at J, with 18 bases in the middle. The CDR3 reads CASSYSGGRGLGFF. The DNA for the CDR3 is TGTGCCAGCAGTTACTCGGGTGGAAGGGGCTTAGGGTTCTTC.

V is TRBV20-1 and J is TRBJ1-2, with D unclear. Germline loops: CDR1 DFQATT, CDR2 SNEGSKA (reference sequence). The V end was cut by 6 bases, the J end by 8 bases, with 25 bases between. The CDR3 contains 15 residues. The CDR3 sequence: CSASGQREGSIGYTF. CDR3 in DNA: TGCAGTGCCAGTGGTCAGCGAGAGGGTTCAATAGGCTACACCTTC.

The genes are TRBV12-5 and TRBJ1-2; TRBD1 agrees at 9 bases. The CDR3 is 16 amino acids. J lost 7 bases, V lost 3 bases, and 12 bases had no gene match. Germline-derived CDR1 and CDR2 are LGHNT and FRNRAP. Here the CDR3 reads CASGLPPGTGTVGYTF. CDR3 sequence (DNA): TGTGCTAGTGGTTTACCGCCCGGGACAGGGACGGTTGGCTACACCTTC.

The chain combines TRBV15 with TRBJ1-6; D unresolved. CDR1 and CDR2 from the germline V gene are LNHNV and YYDKDF (reference sequence). There are 17 residues in the CDR3. Trimming stripped 0 bases from V and 1 base from J, with 10 bases between. The CDR3, as DNA: TGTGCCACCAGCAGAGATCGGGGAGGTTCCTATAATTCACCCCTCCACTTT. Its protein is CATSRDRGGSYNSPLHF.

The rearrangement uses TRBV6-5 and TRBJ1-6, with D perhaps matching TRBD1 (5 bases). This CDR3 is built from 15 residues. The ends were cut back, 4 bases at V and 8 bases at J, with 15 bases in the middle. The germline CDR1 and CDR2 sequences are MNHEY and SVGAGI. The DNA for the CDR3 is TGTGCCAGCAGTTCCGGGACGTTCGGGGATTCACCCCTCCACTTT. Translating it yields CASSSGTFGDSPLHF.

The chain combines TRBV27 with TRBJ2-7; TRBD2 agrees at 13 bases. J was trimmed by 7 bases and V by 6 bases; bases with no gene match: 9. CDR3 length: 15 amino acids. Germline CDR1 MNHEY, CDR2 SMNVEV (reference sequence). CDR3 protein: CASSLGLAGVWEQYF. The DNA for the CDR3 is TGTGCCAGCAGCCTCGGACTAGCGGGGGTCTGGGAGCAGTACTTC.

The genes are TRBV30 and TRBJ2-1; weak D call: TRBD2 (6 bases). Trimming took off 0 bases at V and 4 bases at J, with 22 bases between the two ends. Germline V gene lookup returns CDR1 GTSNPN and CDR2 SVGIG (reference sequence). There are 18 residues in the CDR3. The CDR3 reads CAWSVKSRSSALYNEQFF. The CDR3 bases are TGTGCCTGGAGTGTAAAGTCACGGTCTAGCGCCCTTTACAATGAGCAGTTCTTC.

The genes are TRBV5-1 and TRBJ1-1; 7 bases are a match to TRBD1. V gave up 3 bases and J gave up 10 bases; unmatched junction bases: 15. The length of the CDR3 is 15 residues. From germline, CDR1 is SGHRS and CDR2 YFSETQ. The CDR3 coding sequence is TGCGCCAGCAGCTCGGCTGGGACAGCCAGCCTTGGAGCTTTCTTT. Amino acid sequence: CASSSAGTASLGAFF.

The CDR3 DNA is TGTGCCAGCAGCTTAATGAATCGGGACAGGCGATACACTGAAGCTTTCTTT. Amino acids: CASSLMNRDRRYTEAFF. The chain carries TRBV5-4 and TRBJ1-1; 8 bases align to TRBD1. The CDR3 totals 17 residues. V lost 2 bases, J lost 3 bases, and 12 bases stayed unmatched. Germline CDR1 reads SGHNT; CDR2 reads YYREEE (reference sequence).

This clone occurred once. V and J are TRBV7-9 and TRBJ2-5; 7 nucleotides agree with TRBD2. CDR1 SEHNR and CDR2 FQNEAQ come from the germline V gene (reference sequence). The CDR3 has 16 amino acids. V shed 5 bases and J 2 bases; nucleotides not matched to a gene: 11. The CDR3 nucleotides are TGTGCCAGCAGCGTAGGGGTTAGCGGGCTACAAGAGACCCAGTACTTC. This translates into CASSVGVSGLQETQYF.

The chain carries TRBV19 and TRBJ1-5; D ambiguous. V was pared by 5 bases and J by 1 base, with 9 bases between. The length of the CDR3 is 14 residues. From germline, CDR1 is LNHDA and CDR2 SQIVND (reference sequence). In nucleotides, the CDR3 is TGTGCCAGTAGTGTCACGGCAAGCAATCAGCCCCAGCATTTT. This translates into CASSVTASNQPQHF.

V is TRBV5-5 and J is TRBJ2-6; D uncertain. The V gene's germline CDR1 is SGHKS and CDR2 YYEKEE (reference sequence). The CDR3 sequence is 16 residues long. Trimming shortened V by 0 bases and J by 4 bases, and 11 bases separated the two germline ends. CDR3 sequence (DNA): TGTGCCAGCAGCTTGGAGGCCAACTTGGGGGCCAACGTCCTGACTTTC. It is translated as CASSLEANLGANVLTF.